This T cell receptor (beta chain) was recovered during a study of CDR3 diversity in severe acne. TCRdb analysed the PCR reads with MiXCR anew, one entry per CDR3 protein. Seen here are some 90,000 distinct CDR3 sequences, around 47% observed once, and the top ten hold 11%. This CDR3 comprises 15 residues. CDR1 and CDR2 from the germline V gene are SGDLS and YYNGEE. V was trimmed by 3 bases and J by 0 bases, leaving 9 bases between them. Source material: blood. The chain joins TRBV9 to TRBJ1-4, with D maybe TRBD1 (5 bases). The receptor comes from a male donor with severe acne vulgaris. CDR3 residues: CASSAQGATNEKLFF. DNA of the CDR3: TGTGCCAGCAGCGCCCAGGGTGCAACTAATGAAAAACTGTTTTTT.